These 14 T cell receptor beta chains came from one sample sequenced in a study of blood T cells in healthy people across ages. Through a sample-barcoded 5' primer and a J-beta primer mix, a second PCR was run for roughly 6 to 11 cycles. Each CDR3 protein is one row after TCRdb ran MiXCR on the 5' RACE reads. The sample lists 1,800,000 or so distinct CDR3 sequences; around 42% were seen once. Material: blood. The receptor set was obtained from a human donor in good health.

Turning to this clonotype: With a much larger clone just one base away, this may be a read error. The J gene is TRBJ2-4, the V gene TRBV15, with D unclear. Trimming left V 6 bases short and J 7 bases short, with 10 bases between. Germline CDR1 LNHNV, CDR2 YYDKDF (reference sequence). The CDR3 contains 12 residues. In DNA form, the CDR3 reads TGTGCCACCAGTGGCAGTGATAACATTCAGTACTTC. It translates to CATSGSDNIQYF.

The V call is TRBV7-6, the J call TRBJ2-7; 7 positions match TRBD1. CDR3 size: 17 residues. With V trimmed by 6 bases and J by 1 base, 15 bases remained unmatched. Germline loops: CDR1 SGHVS, CDR2 FNYEAQ. DNA for the CDR3: TGTGCCAGCAGGCATAAGGGGTGGGACAGACCATCCTACGAGCAGTACTTC. This codes for CASRHKGWDRPSYEQYF.

This clonotype was observed a handful of times. In DNA form, the CDR3 reads TGTGCCAGCAGCCCCGGGACTACAGAAACCACAGATACGCAGTATTTT. Encoded protein: CASSPGTTETTDTQYF. The chain has TRBV7-9 and TRBJ2-3, with 7 bases matching TRBD2. Germline CDR1 SEHNR, CDR2 FQNEAQ (reference sequence). Losses at the gene ends were 5 bases for V and 2 bases for J; bases not matched to a gene: 10. CDR3 length: 16 amino acids.

The chain recombines TRBV3-1 with TRBJ2-1; 12 bases line up with TRBD2. The germline V gene has CDR1 LGHDT and CDR2 YNNKEL (reference sequence). The V gene end was trimmed by 1 base and the J gene end by 5 bases; junction bases not matched to a gene: 3. This CDR3 is built from 16 residues. The CDR3 DNA reads TGTGCCAGCAGCCAAGGACTAGCGGGGGACAACAATGAGCAGTTCTTC. Encoded protein: CASSQGLAGDNNEQFF.

The chain recombines TRBV28 with TRBJ2-3, with a possible D match to TRBD1 (6 bases). Germline CDR1 and CDR2: MDHEN and SYDVKM. Between the trimmed V and J ends, which lost 1 base and 0 bases, there was a span of 14 bases. This CDR3 has 17 residues. This chain's CDR3 is CASSLLGTPTSTDTQYF. In DNA, the CDR3 is TGTGCCAGCAGTTTATTAGGGACACCAACTAGCACAGATACGCAGTATTTT.

This chain connects TRBV3-1 to TRBJ2-7; tentatively, D is TRBD2 (5 bases). The CDR3 runs 13 residues. Trimming left V 0 bases short and J 6 bases short, with 9 bases between. Germline CDR1 reads LGHDT; CDR2 reads YNNKEL (reference sequence). This CDR3 reads CASSQERASEQYF. The CDR3 DNA follows: TGTGCCAGCAGCCAAGAGCGGGCGAGCGAGCAGTACTTC.

This chain uses TRBV24-1 with TRBJ2-1, with 7 bases matching TRBD2. The CDR3 runs to 17 residues. Per germline, CDR1 KGHDR and CDR2 SFDVKD. Unmatched junction bases numbered 17, after V lost 6 bases and J lost 7 bases. The CDR3 DNA follows: TGTGCCACCAGTAGAGGCAGATGGGGCGGGGGATTTAATGAGCAGTTCTTC. It specifies CATSRGRWGGGFNEQFF.

V and J are TRBV20-1 and TRBJ2-7, with D perhaps TRBD2 (6 bases). Looked up from germline, CDR1 is DFQATT and CDR2 is SNEGSKA (reference sequence). V lost 1 base, J lost 5 bases, and 18 bases lay in between. The CDR3 spans 15 residues. DNA for the CDR3: TGCAGTGCTAGAGGCCGTACGAGGGGAGGTAACGAGCAGTACTTC. This gives the protein CSARGRTRGGNEQYF.

The sample holds a few counts of this clonotype. V is TRBV12-3 or TRBV12-4 and J is TRBJ1-1, with D perhaps matching TRBD1 (6 bases). CDR3 length: 16 amino acids. V was cut by 5 bases and J by 4 bases, with 20 bases left in between. CDR3 loop: CASSNKPQGYSTEAFF. In DNA, the CDR3 is TGTGCCAGCAGTAACAAGCCACAGGGTTATTCCACTGAAGCTTTCTTT.

This clonotype was observed a handful of times. The V call is TRBV5-1, the J call TRBJ2-1; the match to TRBD2 covers 9 bases. Trimming removed 2 bases from V and 8 bases from J; junction bases left unmatched: 8. Per the germline V gene, CDR1 is SGHRS and CDR2 is YFSETQ. This CDR3 has 15 residues. The CDR3 sequence is CASSLSGGRLDEQFF. In DNA form, the CDR3 reads TGCGCCAGCAGCTTAAGCGGGGGGCGCTTAGATGAGCAGTTCTTC.

V usage is TRBV20-1 and J usage is TRBJ2-7; 11 bases match TRBD1. J was trimmed by 0 bases and V by 0 bases; bases with no gene match: 7. The CDR3 contains 17 residues. Germline V gives CDR1 DFQATT, CDR2 SNEGSKA (reference sequence). The CDR3 spells CSARDLGTGGSSYEQYF. In DNA form, the CDR3 reads TGCAGTGCTAGAGATTTGGGGACAGGGGGTAGCTCCTACGAGCAGTACTTC.

The chain employs TRBV28 and TRBJ1-2; 10 nucleotides match TRBD1. V lost 4 bases and J lost 8; bases outside the gene matches: 13. This CDR3 spans 16 amino acids. Germline assignment: CDR1 MDHEN and CDR2 SYDVKM. DNA for the CDR3: TGTGCCAGCAGTTCCCGATCGACAGGGGGCAGCTTAGGCTACACCTTC. It translates to CASSSRSTGGSLGYTF.

This clonotype was recorded a few times. This may be a read error, as it is one base from a much larger clone. The chain couples TRBV5-1 to TRBJ2-4; D perhaps matches TRBD1 (6 bases). The J call is doubtful: the DNA matches TRBJ2-7 better. The V gene's germline CDR1 is SGHRS and CDR2 YFSETQ. The CDR3 is 12 residues long. CDR3 DNA: TGCACCAGCAGCACCCAGGGGAGCGAGCAGTACTTC. Translation gives CTSSTQGSEQYF.

This clonotype was observed a few times. J is TRBJ2-1 and V is TRBV27, with 10 bases identical to TRBD1. Germline CDR1 MNHEY, CDR2 SMNVEV (reference sequence). This CDR3 is 14 amino acids long. V lost 6 bases and J lost 4; bases outside the gene matches: 3. The CDR3 loop is CASRTGGAYNEQFF. The CDR3 bases are TGTGCCAGCAGGACAGGGGGCGCGTACAATGAGCAGTTCTTC.